This T cell receptor beta chain was retrieved from a study of long-term antiretroviral therapy in people with HIV. Researchers report immunoSEQ v3.0 was run at survey level. This table comes from immunoSEQ multiplex PCR, and its TCRdb copy is limited to in-frame clones, with some not included. The data show under 50,000 clones, 94% seen once. Germline CDR1 and CDR2: SQVTM and ANQGSEA. The CDR3 sequence is 13 residues long. J was trimmed by 11 bases and V by 6 bases; bases with no gene match: 13. This sequence joins TRBV29-1 and TRBJ2-1, with 7 bases matching TRBD1. The sequencing here drew on unsorted PBMCs, taken around 9 years after starting antiretroviral therapy. The receptor's source is a man aged 25-45 years with HIV. The CDR3 nucleotides are TGCAGCGTACTAGGTTGGCAGGGGGATAAGCAGTTCTTC. As protein: CSVLGWQGDKQFF.